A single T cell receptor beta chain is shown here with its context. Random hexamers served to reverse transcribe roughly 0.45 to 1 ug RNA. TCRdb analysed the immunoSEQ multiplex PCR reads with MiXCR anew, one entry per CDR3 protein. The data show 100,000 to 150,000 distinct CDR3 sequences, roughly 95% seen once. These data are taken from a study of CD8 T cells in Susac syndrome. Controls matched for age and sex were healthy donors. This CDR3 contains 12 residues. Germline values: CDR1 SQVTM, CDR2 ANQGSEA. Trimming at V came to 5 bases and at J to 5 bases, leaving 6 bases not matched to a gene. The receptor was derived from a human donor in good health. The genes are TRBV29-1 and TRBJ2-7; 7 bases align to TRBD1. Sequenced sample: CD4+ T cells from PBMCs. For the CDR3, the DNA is TGCAGCGTTATCCGGACAGGAGACGAGCAGTACTTC. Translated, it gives CSVIRTGDEQYF.